This is a list of T cell receptor beta chains from one sample in a study of blood T cell repertoires in COVID-19. This table comes from immunoSEQ multiplex PCR, and its TCRdb copy is limited to in-frame clones, with some not included. Of about 380,000 clones listed, 85% were seen once; the top ten hold roughly 3.7%. Sequencing was carried out using peripheral blood. The receptors here all came from a woman younger than 35 with acute or convalescent COVID-19. Each CDR3 is given with its conserved first and last residue. A D gene is named only where the DNA matches it firmly. A row's size may be missing; if present it is once, few, many or a size class.

j_call clone_size v_call d_call cdr3_nt cdr3_aa
TRBJ1-1 - TRBV2 - TGTGCCAGCAGTGTGGCCGCTACTGAAGCTTTCTTT CASSVAATEAFF
TRBJ2-1 - TRBV9 - TGTGCCAGCACCGAGGAGGGGATCCCGGGGGACGAGCAGTTCTTC CASTEEGIPGDEQFF
TRBJ1-4 - TRBV6-5 - TGTGCCAGCAGTTACGGGGTATCCTCGGGAGAAAAACTGTTTTTT CASSYGVSSGEKLFF
TRBJ1-1 few TRBV27 TRBD1 TGTGCCAGCAGTTCTCGACAGGGAGAGAACACTGAAGCTTTCTTT CASSSRQGENTEAFF
TRBJ2-5 few TRBV27 - TGTGCCAGCAGTCGTAACCAAGAGACCCAGTACTTC CASSRNQETQYF
TRBJ2-7 once TRBV19 - TGTGCCAGTAGTATAGCGGCGGGAAGCTCCTACGAGCAGTACTTC CASSIAAGSSYEQYF
TRBJ2-2 - TRBV27 TRBD1 TGTGCCAGCAGTTTCCGGGACAGGAATTACGGGGAGCTGTTTTTT CASSFRDRNYGELFF
TRBJ1-1 - TRBV4-1 - TGCGCCAGCAGCCAAGATCCAGGGGCAAACACTGAAGCTTTCTTT CASSQDPGANTEAFF
TRBJ2-2 few TRBV2 TRBD2 TGTGCCAGCAGTCTACGGACTAGCCGTATAGCCGGGGAGCTGTTTTTT CASSLRTSRIAGELFF
TRBJ2-1 - TRBV11-2 - TGTGCCAGCACCTTACTCGAGGGCCCAAATGAGCAGTTCTTC CASTLLEGPNEQFF
TRBJ1-2 once TRBV3-1/TRBV3-2 - TGTGCCAGCAGCCAAGGAGAGTATGGCTACACCTTC CASSQGEYGYTF
TRBJ1-5 - TRBV5-6 TRBD1 TGTGCCAGCAGCGCCCTGGGACAGGCGCCCGGTGGCAATCAGCCCCAGCATTTT CASSALGQAPGGNQPQHF
TRBJ2-7 - TRBV19 TRBD2 TGTGCCAGTAGTATTAGCGGGGGGCCTTCCTACGAGCAGTACTTC CASSISGGPSYEQYF
TRBJ2-7 - TRBV5-1 - TGCGCCAGCAGCTTGGGACTAGTCACGACAGACTACGAGCAGTACTTC CASSLGLVTTDYEQYF
TRBJ1-6 - TRBV11-1 - TGTGCCAGCAGCTCGGCGAGCATTGGCGGAGGGTCACCCCTCCACTTT CASSSASIGGGSPLHF
TRBJ1-2 - TRBV20-1 - TGCAGTGAACGCAGGTTAAGTGGCTACACCTTC CSERRLSGYTF
TRBJ1-1 - TRBV6-5 - TGTGCCAGCAGTTATGGGAGGGTGGGACTGAACACTGAAGCTTTCTTT CASSYGRVGLNTEAFF
TRBJ1-4 once TRBV12-3/TRBV12-4 - TGTGCCAGCAGCCTAGACAGGGAAAAACTGTTTTTT CASSLDREKLFF
TRBJ1-5 - TRBV7-2 - TGTGCCAGCAGCTTGGTCGGGGGGAGCAATCAGCCCCAGCATTTT CASSLVGGSNQPQHF
TRBJ1-4 - TRBV28 - TGTGCCAGCAGTTTCAGGACGGGAGAAAAACTGTTTTTT CASSFRTGEKLFF
TRBJ2-7 - TRBV28 - TGTGCCAGCAGCGTTCCACAGGGATACGAGCAGTACTTC CASSVPQGYEQYF
TRBJ1-1 - TRBV3-1/TRBV3-2 - TGTGCCAGCAGCCAAGTAGAGGGGAGGACTGAAGCTTTCTTT CASSQVEGRTEAFF
TRBJ1-2 once TRBV11-2 - TGTGCCAGCAGCTTAGATTACAGGAACTATGGCTACACCTTC CASSLDYRNYGYTF
TRBJ1-1 - TRBV27 TRBD1 TGTGCCAGCAGGCCTGGACAGGCCAACACTGAAGCTTTCTTT CASRPGQANTEAFF
TRBJ1-2 - TRBV18 TRBD1 TGTGCCAGCTCACCACCGACAGGGAATAGCTATGGCTACACCTTC CASSPPTGNSYGYTF
TRBJ2-3 - TRBV2 - TGTGCCAGCATGCCGCCGGGGGATACGCAGTATTTT CASMPPGDTQYF
TRBJ2-1 - TRBV25-1 - TGTGCCAGTGAGGATGTTTTTGAGCAGTTCTTC CASEDVFEQFF
TRBJ2-1 - TRBV11-2 - TGTGCCAGCAGCTTAGATTCGCAGGAGCAGTTCTTC CASSLDSQEQFF
TRBJ1-4 - TRBV12-3/TRBV12-4 - TGTGCCAGCACCAAGGGGGTGCAACTGTTTTTT CASTKGVQLFF
TRBJ1-6 - TRBV9 - TGTGCCAGCAGCGCAGGCGGCGGGGCCCTGTCACCCCTCCACTTT CASSAGGGALSPLHF
TRBJ1-4 - TRBV7-6 - TGTGCCAGCAGCTTAAGAGGCACAACTAATGAAAAACTGTTTTTT CASSLRGTTNEKLFF
TRBJ1-5 - TRBV6-4 - TGTGCCAGCAGTGAGGGCCTCAGGCAGCCCCAGCATTTT CASSEGLRQPQHF
TRBJ2-1 - TRBV2 TRBD1 TGTGCCAGCAGAGTGGGACAGGGCGGGTACAATGAGCAGTTCTTC CASRVGQGGYNEQFF
TRBJ1-2 - TRBV28 TRBD1 TGTGCCAGCAGACGACAGGGCAACTATGGCTACACCTTC CASRRQGNYGYTF
TRBJ2-3 - TRBV27 TRBD2 TGTGCCAGCAGTTTAAGGGCGGGGGGCACAGATACGCAGTATTTT CASSLRAGGTDTQYF
TRBJ1-2 - TRBV28 TRBD1 TGTGCCAGCAGTTTATACGGGACAGGCCTCTTC CASSLYGTGLF
TRBJ2-7 - TRBV5-6 - TGTGCCAGCAGCTTACGGTTCCGGGGATCCTACGAGCAGTACTTC CASSLRFRGSYEQYF
TRBJ2-5 - TRBV7-3 - TGTGCCAGCAGCCAGGACTCGACTGAGACCCAGTACTTC CASSQDSTETQYF
TRBJ2-1 once TRBV9 - TGTGCCAGCAGCCCAGAGGCCCTAAATGAGCAGTTCTTC CASSPEALNEQFF
TRBJ1-5 few TRBV19 - TGTGCCAGTAGTATAGCAGGGGTTAGTCAGCCCCAGCATTTT CASSIAGVSQPQHF
TRBJ2-1 - TRBV18 - TGTGGTACTCATACCCCGACAGGTTTTTACAATGAGCAGTTCTTC CGTHTPTGFYNEQFF
TRBJ1-1 - TRBV27 - TGTGCCAGCAGTTTACTCTCCCGAGGCACTGAAGCTTTCTTT CASSLLSRGTEAFF
TRBJ1-1 - TRBV28 TRBD1 TGTGCCAGCAGACCCGGGACAGGAGCAAACACTGAAGCTTTCTTT CASRPGTGANTEAFF
TRBJ2-3 once TRBV2 - TGTGCCAGCAGGGCGTTACAGGGAAGTTATGGGGATACGCAGTATTTT CASRALQGSYGDTQYF
TRBJ2-1 few TRBV5-1 - TGCGCCAGCAGACTGGAGACCCCCTACAATGAGCAGTTCTTC CASRLETPYNEQFF
TRBJ1-6 - TRBV6-6 - TGTGCCAGCAGTCGAACCCCTGGCGGGGAAAGCTCCTATAATTCACCCCTCCACTTT CASSRTPGGESSYNSPLHF
TRBJ1-2 - TRBV9 TRBD1 TGTGCCAGCAGCGCGGCGGGATCCGGGACAGATCCTCTGTCGTACACCTTC CASSAAGSGTDPLSYTF
TRBJ2-3 - TRBV4-1 - TGCGCCAGCAGCCAGAGCCCGTTTAGCGGTATTCCAGATACGCAGTATTTT CASSQSPFSGIPDTQYF
TRBJ1-1 - TRBV7-2 - TGTGCCAGCACAAGGGCGGGGGGCGCCGTCACTGAAGCTTTCTTT CASTRAGGAVTEAFF
TRBJ1-6 - TRBV9 - TGTGCCAGCAACAACGCGGACTATAATTCACCCCTCCACTTT CASNNADYNSPLHF
TRBJ2-1 - TRBV7-9 - TGTGCCAGCAGCTTAGGCCCCCTTGGAGGTAGCGTGGCCTACAATGAGCAGTTCTTC CASSLGPLGGSVAYNEQFF
TRBJ2-1 - TRBV28 TRBD2 TGTGCCAGCAGTTTTGGACTAGCGGTACACTACGATGACTCCTACAATGAGCAGTTCTTC CASSFGLAVHYDDSYNEQFF
TRBJ2-2 - TRBV19 TRBD2 TGTGCCAGTAGTACCGCCACTAGCGGGGGGTACACCGGGGAGCTGTTTTTT CASSTATSGGYTGELFF
TRBJ2-1 - TRBV3-1/TRBV3-2 TRBD2 TGTGCCAGCAGCCAAGGGGCTAGCGGGAGTCCCTACAATGAGCAGTTCTTC CASSQGASGSPYNEQFF
TRBJ1-2 - TRBV3-1/TRBV3-2 - TGTGCCAGCAGCCAGCCGGGGGTTAACCCCTATGGCTACACCTTC CASSQPGVNPYGYTF
TRBJ1-4 - TRBV18 TRBD1 TGTGCCAGCTCACCCGGGACAGTCGGTGAAAAACTGTTTTTT CASSPGTVGEKLFF
TRBJ1-5 once TRBV6-5 - TGTGCCAGCAGTTACCAACAGGGTCGGAGCAATCAGCCCCAGCATTTT CASSYQQGRSNQPQHF
TRBJ2-3 - TRBV10-3 - TGTGCCATCAGTGATCCCAGGCCACGATTCGATAACACAGATACGCAGTATTTT CAISDPRPRFDNTDTQYF
TRBJ1-4 - TRBV2 TRBD1 TGTGCCAGCGACAGGGTCGGGGGAGAAAAACTGTTTTTT CASDRVGGEKLFF